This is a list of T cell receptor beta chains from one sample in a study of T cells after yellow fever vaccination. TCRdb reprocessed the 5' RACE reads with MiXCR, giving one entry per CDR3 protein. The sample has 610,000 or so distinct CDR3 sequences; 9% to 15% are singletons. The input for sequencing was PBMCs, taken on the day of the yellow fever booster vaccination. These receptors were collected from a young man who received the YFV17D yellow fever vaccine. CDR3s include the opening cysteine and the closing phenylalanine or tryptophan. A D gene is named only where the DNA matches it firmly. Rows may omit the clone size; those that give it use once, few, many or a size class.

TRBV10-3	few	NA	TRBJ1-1	CATGLNTEAFF	TGTGCCACCGGCCTTAACACTGAAGCTTTCTTT
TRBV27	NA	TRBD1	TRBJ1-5	CASRGRGGPSNQPQHF	TGTGCCAGCAGGGGCAGGGGGGGTCCAAGCAATCAGCCCCAGCATTTT
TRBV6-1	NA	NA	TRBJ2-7	CAAYRSPSYEQYF	TGTGCCGCATACAGGTCTCCCTCCTACGAGCAGTACTTC
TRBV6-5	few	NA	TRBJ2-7	CASSYTKAGRLYEQYF	TGTGCCAGCAGTTACACTAAGGCGGGACGCCTCTACGAGCAGTACTTC
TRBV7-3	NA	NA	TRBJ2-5	CASSLEGLRVETQYF	TGTGCCAGCAGCTTAGAAGGGCTGAGAGTAGAGACCCAGTACTTC
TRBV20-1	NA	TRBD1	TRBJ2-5	CSAGDGTDIQETQYF	TGCAGTGCTGGGGACGGGACAGATATTCAAGAGACCCAGTACTTC
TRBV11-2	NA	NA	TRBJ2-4	CASSLGRDTRSIQYF	TGTGCCAGCAGCTTAGGCCGAGATACAAGGAGCATTCAGTACTTC
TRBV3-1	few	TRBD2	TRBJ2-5	CATGTSGSGTQYF	TGTGCCACCGGGACTAGCGGGAGTGGGACCCAGTACTTC
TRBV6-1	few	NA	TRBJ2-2	CASRPDSYTGELFF	TGTGCCAGCAGGCCGGACAGCTACACCGGGGAGCTGTTTTTT
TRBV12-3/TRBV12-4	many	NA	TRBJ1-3	CASSTTGSSGNTIYF	TGTGCCAGCAGTACCACAGGCAGCTCTGGAAACACCATATATTTT
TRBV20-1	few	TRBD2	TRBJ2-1	CSAQLLGLVSSYNEQFF	TGCAGTGCCCAACTGTTGGGACTAGTGAGCTCCTACAATGAGCAGTTCTTC
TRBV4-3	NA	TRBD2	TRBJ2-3	CASSQGGSGDTQYF	TGCGCCAGCAGCCAAGGCGGGAGTGGAGATACGCAGTATTTT
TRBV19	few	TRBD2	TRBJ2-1	CASSLAVRFYNEQFF	TGTGCCAGTAGCCTAGCGGTACGGTTCTACAATGAGCAGTTCTTC
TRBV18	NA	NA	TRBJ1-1	CASSPRTARGTEAFF	TGTGCCAGCTCACCAAGGACAGCTAGAGGAACTGAAGCTTTCTTT
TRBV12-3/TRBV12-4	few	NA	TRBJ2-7	CASSFPGAEEQYF	TGTGCCAGCAGTTTCCCGGGGGCGGAAGAGCAGTACTTC
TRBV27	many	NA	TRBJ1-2	CASSARIGSRGYTF	TGTGCCAGCAGCGCCCGAATTGGCTCGAGAGGCTACACCTTC
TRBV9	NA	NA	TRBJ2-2	CASSVGQLAGELFF	TGTGCCAGCAGCGTAGGGCAACTCGCCGGGGAGCTGTTTTTT
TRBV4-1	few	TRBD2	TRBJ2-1	CASSQGLAGVYEQFF	TGCGCCAGCAGCCAAGGACTAGCGGGAGTATATGAGCAGTTCTTC
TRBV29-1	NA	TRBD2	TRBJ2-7	CSVLPGTSGYEQYF	TGCAGCGTTCTCCCTGGGACTAGCGGCTACGAGCAGTACTTC
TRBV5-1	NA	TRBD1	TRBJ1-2	CASRVGDRGTYTF	TGCGCCAGCAGAGTCGGGGACAGAGGCACCTACACCTTC
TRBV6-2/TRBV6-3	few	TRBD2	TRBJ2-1	CASSTGLAASYNEQFF	TGTGCCAGCAGTACGGGACTAGCGGCCTCCTACAATGAGCAGTTCTTC
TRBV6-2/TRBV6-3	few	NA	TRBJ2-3	CASRWDPQTHTQYF	TGTGCCAGCAGATGGGACCCCCAGACGCATACGCAGTATTTT